This T cell receptor beta chain stems from a study of T cell responses to AZD1222 COVID-19 vaccine (dated by TCRdb to about 2021). At the level of the whole study: TCR sequencing covered about 230 trial participants: 207 given two doses of AZD1222 and approximately 25 given two doses of MenACWY control vaccine. Enrollment into the trials was organized by age into subgroups of 18-55, 56-69 and 70-plus years, and those subgroups contained about 160, 30 and 59 TCR-sequenced participants, respectively.

The paper as a whole reports these results and caveats: Epitopes outside the regions mutated in the B.1.351 and B.1.1.7 variants were reportedly recognized by nearly half of the unique spike-specific TCRs. Conclusions about previously exposed vaccinees are limited because only a handful of AZD1222 recipients were SARS-CoV-2 seropositive at baseline. In the small 56-69-year group, the increase in depth fell short of significance, most likely because of low power. Because no day 14 peak-response samples were available, repertoires were characterized only after the peak T cell response. Participants were mostly white British, with more females than males. The authors suggested clonal diversity may have been underestimated. The whole spike protein was spanned by vaccine-associated CD4 TCRs, and dominant responses were seen in regions 160-218 and 743-854. After two AZD1222 doses, spike-specific TCR breadth and depth were significantly higher than at day 0 and than in MenACWY recipients.

The CDR3 regions of human TCRbeta chains were analyzed by immunosequencing. For the original study's pipeline: Repertoire TCRs were checked for matches against a reference library of SARS-CoV-2-specific TCRs that had been generated using the MIRA antigen-specificity platform. Breadth was defined as the fraction of unique TCRs that were SARS-CoV-2-associated. Depth was defined as the fraction of total T cells that were SARS-CoV-2-associated. Using the MIRA data, each spike-specific TCR was mapped to the spike region that the TCR reacts to and placed in a CD4 or CD8 class. Log10-transformed breadth and depth values were compared by one-way ANOVA with Sidak's multiple comparisons tests. TCRdb took this table from immuneACCESS and kept in-frame rearrangements with V and J called. Such tables lack part of the clones; where checked against another copy, unresolved V genes explain under half of the gap, and the rest is unexplained. That table is the source of V, J and clone size, and D and trimming were worked out from the DNA. This sample lists 40,000 to 50,000 clones; 80% to 85% were detected once. 15% to 20% of the sample is in the top ten clones.

The time point label here, explained by the study, means: about 28 days (+/-7) after the second vaccine dose. Because spike-specific TCR depth and breadth did not differ between the two schedules, AZD1222 recipients who got a second dose at roughly 4 weeks were pooled with those who got a second dose at roughly 12 weeks. The vaccinee samples were drawn from two UK trials, COV001 and COV002, one of which was a single-blind randomized controlled phase 2/3 trial testing AZD1222 (ChAdOx1 nCoV-19) in healthy adults. For TCRbeta chain sequencing, PBMC samples were collected from trial participants at day 0 and at day 28 after the second dose. Comments on this clone: Its antigen specificity is not known. No much larger clone is present one base from it, and per-base qualities are unavailable.

Sequenced here: peripheral blood, sampled 28 days after the second AZD1222 dose. The receptor comes from an adult who received the AZD1222 COVID-19 vaccine.

Here the CDR3 is given as CASSQGLNTGELFF. The sequence in DNA is TGTGCCAGCAGCCAAGGCCTGAACACCGGGGAGCTGTTTTTT. This chain joins TRBV3-1 (or the pseudogene TRBV3-2) to TRBJ2-2, with an unclear D gene assignment. At the junction V is shortened by 1 base and J by 1 base, with 4 bases in between. The CDR3 measures 14 amino acids from cysteine to phenylalanine. The CDR3 DNA has 42 bases and is translated from base 1. CDR1 LGHDT and CDR2 YNNKEL are derived from the germline V gene (reference sequence).